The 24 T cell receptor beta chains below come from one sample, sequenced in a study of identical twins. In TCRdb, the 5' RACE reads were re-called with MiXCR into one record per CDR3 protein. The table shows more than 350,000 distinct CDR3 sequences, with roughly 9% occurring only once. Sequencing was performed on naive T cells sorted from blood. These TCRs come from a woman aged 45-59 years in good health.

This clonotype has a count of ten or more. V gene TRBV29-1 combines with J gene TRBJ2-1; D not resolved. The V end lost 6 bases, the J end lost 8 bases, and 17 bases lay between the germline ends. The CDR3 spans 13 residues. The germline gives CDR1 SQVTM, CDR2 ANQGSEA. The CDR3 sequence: CSVWRSERDEQFF. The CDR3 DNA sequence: TGCAGCGTCTGGCGTTCGGAAAGGGATGAGCAGTTCTTC.

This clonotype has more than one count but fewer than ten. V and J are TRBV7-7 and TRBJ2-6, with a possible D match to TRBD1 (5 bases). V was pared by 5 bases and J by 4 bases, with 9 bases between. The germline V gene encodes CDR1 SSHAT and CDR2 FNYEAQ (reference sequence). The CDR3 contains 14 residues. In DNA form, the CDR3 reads TGTGCCAGCAGCGGGGCTGACGGGGCCAACGTCCTGACTTTC. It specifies CASSGADGANVLTF.

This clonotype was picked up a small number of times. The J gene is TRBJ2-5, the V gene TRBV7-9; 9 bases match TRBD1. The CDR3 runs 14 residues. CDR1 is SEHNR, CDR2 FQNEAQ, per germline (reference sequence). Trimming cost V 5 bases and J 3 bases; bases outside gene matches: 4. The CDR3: CASSRDRAKETQYF. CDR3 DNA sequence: TGTGCCAGCAGCCGGGACAGGGCGAAAGAGACCCAGTACTTC.

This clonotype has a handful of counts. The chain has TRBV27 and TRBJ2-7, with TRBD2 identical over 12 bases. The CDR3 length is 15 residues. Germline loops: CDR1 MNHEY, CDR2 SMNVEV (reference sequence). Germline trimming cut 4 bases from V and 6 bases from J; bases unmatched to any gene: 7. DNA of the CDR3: TGTGCCAGCAGTTCACCTAGCGGGAGGGGAGCCGAGCAGTACTTC. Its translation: CASSSPSGRGAEQYF.

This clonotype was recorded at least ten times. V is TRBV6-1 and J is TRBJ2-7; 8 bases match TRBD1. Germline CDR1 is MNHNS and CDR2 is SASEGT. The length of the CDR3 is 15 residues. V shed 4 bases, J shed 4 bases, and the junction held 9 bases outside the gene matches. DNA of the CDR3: TGTGCCAGCAGTGCACCGGGACAGGTGGGGTACGAGCAGTACTTC. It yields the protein CASSAPGQVGYEQYF.

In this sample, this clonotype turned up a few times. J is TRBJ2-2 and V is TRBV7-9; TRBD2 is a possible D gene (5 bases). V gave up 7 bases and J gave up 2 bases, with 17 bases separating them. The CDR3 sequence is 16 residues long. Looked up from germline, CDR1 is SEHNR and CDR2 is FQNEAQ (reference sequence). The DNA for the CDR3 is TGTGCCAGCACCACTAACCGCGGGTCAAACACCGGGGAGCTGTTTTTT. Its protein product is CASTTNRGSNTGELFF.

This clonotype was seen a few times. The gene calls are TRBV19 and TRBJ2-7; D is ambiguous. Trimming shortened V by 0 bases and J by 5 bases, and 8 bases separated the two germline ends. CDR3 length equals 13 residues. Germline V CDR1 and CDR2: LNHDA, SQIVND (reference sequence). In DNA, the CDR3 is TGTGCCAGTAGTATAGATCTCATCAACGAGCAGTACGTC. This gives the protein CASSIDLINEQYV.

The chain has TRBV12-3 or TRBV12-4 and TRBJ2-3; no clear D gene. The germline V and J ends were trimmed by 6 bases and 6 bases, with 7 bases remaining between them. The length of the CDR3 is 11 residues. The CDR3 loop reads CASSRRDTQYF. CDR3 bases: TGTGCCAGCAGCCGCAGGGATACGCAGTATTTT.

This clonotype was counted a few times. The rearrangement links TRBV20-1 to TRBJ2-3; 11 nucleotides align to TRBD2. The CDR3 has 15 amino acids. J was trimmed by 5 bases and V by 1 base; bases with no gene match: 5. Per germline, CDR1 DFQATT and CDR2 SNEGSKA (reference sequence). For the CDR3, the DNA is TGCAGTGCTAGAGGGGGACTAGCGGAAATAGATACGCAGTATTTT. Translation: CSARGGLAEIDTQYF.

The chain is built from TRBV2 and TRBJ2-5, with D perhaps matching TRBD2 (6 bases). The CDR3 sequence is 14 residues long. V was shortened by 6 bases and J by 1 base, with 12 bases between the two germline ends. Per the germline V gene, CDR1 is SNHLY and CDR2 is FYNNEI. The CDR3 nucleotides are TGTGCCAGCAGAAGGAGGGCTTCCCAAGAGACCCAGTACTTC. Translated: CASRRRASQETQYF.

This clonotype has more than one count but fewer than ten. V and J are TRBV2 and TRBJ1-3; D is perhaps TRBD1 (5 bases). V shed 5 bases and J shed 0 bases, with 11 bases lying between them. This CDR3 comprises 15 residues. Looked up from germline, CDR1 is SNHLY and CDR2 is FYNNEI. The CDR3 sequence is CASSLDSYSGNTIYF. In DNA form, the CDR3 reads TGTGCCAGCAGTCTAGACAGCTACTCTGGAAACACCATATATTTT.

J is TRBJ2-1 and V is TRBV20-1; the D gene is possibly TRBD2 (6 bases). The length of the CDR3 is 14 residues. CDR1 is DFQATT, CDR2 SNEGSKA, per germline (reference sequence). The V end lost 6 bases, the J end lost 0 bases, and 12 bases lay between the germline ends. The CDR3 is CSASTSLSYNEQFF. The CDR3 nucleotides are TGCAGTGCGTCAACTAGCCTCTCCTACAATGAGCAGTTCTTC.

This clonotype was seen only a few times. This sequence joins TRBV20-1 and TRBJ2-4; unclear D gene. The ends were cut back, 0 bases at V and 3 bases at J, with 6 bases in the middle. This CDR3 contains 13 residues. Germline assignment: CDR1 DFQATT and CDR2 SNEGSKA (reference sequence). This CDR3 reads CSARDPGKNIQYF. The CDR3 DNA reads TGCAGTGCTAGAGATCCGGGCAAAAACATTCAGTACTTC.

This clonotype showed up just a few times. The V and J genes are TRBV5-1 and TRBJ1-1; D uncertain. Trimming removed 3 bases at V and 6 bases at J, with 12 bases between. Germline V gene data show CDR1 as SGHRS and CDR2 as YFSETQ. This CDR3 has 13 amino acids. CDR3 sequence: CASSYLSTAEAFF. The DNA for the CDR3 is TGCGCCAGCAGCTACTTGTCTACAGCTGAAGCTTTCTTT.

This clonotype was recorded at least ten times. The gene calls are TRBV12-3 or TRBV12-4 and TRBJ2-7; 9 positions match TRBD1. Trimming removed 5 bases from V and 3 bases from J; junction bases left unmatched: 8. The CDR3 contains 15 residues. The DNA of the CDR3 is TGTGCCAGCAGTCGCACCGGGACAGGGCTCTACGAGCAGTACTTC. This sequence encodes CASSRTGTGLYEQYF.

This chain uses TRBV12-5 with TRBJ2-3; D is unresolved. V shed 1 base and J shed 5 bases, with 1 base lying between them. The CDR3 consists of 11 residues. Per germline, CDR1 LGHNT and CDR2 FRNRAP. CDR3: CASGLEDTQYF. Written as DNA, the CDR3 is TGTGCTAGTGGTTTGGAAGATACGCAGTATTTT. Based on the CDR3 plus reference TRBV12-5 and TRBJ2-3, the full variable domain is DARVTQTPRHKVTEMGQEVTMRCQPILGHNTVFWYRQTMMQGLELLAYFRNRAPLDDSGMPKDRFSAEMPDATLATLKIQPSEPRDSAVYFCASGLEDTQYFGPGTRLTVL.

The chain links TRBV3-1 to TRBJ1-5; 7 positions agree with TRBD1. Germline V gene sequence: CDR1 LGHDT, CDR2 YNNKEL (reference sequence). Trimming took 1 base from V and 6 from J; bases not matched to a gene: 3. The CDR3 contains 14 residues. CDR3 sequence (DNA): TGTGCCAGCAGCCAAGGACAGGGAGGTCAGCCCCAGCATTTT. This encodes CASSQGQGGQPQHF.

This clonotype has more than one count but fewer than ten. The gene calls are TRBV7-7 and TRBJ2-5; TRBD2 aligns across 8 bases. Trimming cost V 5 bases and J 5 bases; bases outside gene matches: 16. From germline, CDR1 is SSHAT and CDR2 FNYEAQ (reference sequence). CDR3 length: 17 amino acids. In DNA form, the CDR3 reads TGTGCCAGCAGCCAACTCGGGGGGGGGCGAGTAGGGGAGACCCAGTACTTC. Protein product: CASSQLGGGRVGETQYF.

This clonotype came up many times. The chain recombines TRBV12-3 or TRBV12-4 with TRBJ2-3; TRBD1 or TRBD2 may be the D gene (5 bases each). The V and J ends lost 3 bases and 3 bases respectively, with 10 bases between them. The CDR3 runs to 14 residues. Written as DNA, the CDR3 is TGTGCCAGCAGTTTGGGGACCCGAACAGATACGCAGTATTTT. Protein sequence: CASSLGTRTDTQYF.

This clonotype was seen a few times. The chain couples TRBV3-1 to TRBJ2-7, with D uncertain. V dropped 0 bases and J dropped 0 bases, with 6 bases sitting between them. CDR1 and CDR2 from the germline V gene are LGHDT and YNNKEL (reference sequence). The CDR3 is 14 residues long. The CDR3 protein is CASSQERFSYEQYF. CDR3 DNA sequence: TGTGCCAGCAGCCAAGAAAGATTCTCCTACGAGCAGTACTTC.

This CDR3 reads CASSDTLTYEQFF. CDR3 sequence (DNA): TGTGCCAGCAGTGACACCCTGACCTATGAGCAGTTCTTC. The chain uses TRBV12-3 or TRBV12-4 and TRBJ2-1; D remains unclear. The CDR3 loop spans 13 amino acids. Trimming took 5 bases from V and 8 from J, leaving 13 bases between them.

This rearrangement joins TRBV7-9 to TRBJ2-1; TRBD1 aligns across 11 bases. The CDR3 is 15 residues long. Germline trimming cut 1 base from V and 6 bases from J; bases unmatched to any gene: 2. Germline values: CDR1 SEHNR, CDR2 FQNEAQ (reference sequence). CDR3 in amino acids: CASSLGTGGPNEQFF. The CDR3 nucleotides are TGTGCCAGCAGCTTAGGGACAGGGGGCCCCAATGAGCAGTTCTTC.

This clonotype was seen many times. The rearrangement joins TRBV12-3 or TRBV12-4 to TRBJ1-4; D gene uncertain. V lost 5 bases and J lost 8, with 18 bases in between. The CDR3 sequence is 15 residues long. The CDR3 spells CASSTAEGYREKLFF. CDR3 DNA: TGTGCCAGCAGTACCGCGGAGGGCTATCGGGAAAAACTGTTTTTT.

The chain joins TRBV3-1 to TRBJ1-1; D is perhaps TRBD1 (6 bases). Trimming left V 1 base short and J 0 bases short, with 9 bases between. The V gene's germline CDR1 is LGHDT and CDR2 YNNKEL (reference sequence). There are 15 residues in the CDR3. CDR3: CASSQGDRLNTEAFF. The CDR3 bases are TGTGCCAGCAGCCAAGGAGACAGGCTGAACACTGAAGCTTTCTTT. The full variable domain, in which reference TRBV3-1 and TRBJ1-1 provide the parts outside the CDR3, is DTAVSQTPKYLVTQMGNDKSIKCEQNLGHDTMYWYKQDSKKFLKIMFSYNNKELIINETVPNRFSPKSPDKAHLNLHINSLELGDSAVYFCASSQGDRLNTEAFFGQGTRLTVV.